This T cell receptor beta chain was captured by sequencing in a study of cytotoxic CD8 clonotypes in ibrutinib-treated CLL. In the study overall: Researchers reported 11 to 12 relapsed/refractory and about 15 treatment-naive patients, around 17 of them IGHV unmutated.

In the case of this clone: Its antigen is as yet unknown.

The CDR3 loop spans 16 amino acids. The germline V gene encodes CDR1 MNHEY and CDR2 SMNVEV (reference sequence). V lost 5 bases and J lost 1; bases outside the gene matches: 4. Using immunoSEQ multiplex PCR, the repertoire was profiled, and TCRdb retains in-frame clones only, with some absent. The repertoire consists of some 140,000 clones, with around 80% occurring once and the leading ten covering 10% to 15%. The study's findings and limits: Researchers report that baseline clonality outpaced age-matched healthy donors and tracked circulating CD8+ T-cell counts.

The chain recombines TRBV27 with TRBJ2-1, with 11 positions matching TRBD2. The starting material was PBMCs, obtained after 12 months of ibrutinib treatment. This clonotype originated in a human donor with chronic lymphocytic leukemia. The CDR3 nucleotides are TGTGCCAGCAGTAACCGACTAGCGGGGTCCTACAATGAGCAGTTCTTC. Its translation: CASSNRLAGSYNEQFF.